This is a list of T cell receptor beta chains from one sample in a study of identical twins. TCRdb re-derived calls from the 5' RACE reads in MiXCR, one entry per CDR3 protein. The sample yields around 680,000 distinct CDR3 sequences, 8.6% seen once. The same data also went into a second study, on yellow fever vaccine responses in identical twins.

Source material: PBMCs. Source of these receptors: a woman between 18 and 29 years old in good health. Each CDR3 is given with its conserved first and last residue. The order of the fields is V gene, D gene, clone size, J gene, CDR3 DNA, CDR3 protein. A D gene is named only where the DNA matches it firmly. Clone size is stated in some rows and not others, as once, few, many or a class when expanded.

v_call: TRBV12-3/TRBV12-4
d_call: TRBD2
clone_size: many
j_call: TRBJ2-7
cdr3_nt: TGTGCCAGCAGCACTAGCGGGAAAGTGGTCGAGCAGTACTTC
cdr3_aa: CASSTSGKVVEQYF

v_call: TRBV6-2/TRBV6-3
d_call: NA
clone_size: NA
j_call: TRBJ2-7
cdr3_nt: TGTGCCAGCAGTTCAGTAGGCTACGAGCAGTACTTC
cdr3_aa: CASSSVGYEQYF

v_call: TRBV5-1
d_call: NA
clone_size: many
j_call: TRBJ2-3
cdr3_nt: TGCGCCAGCAGCTTGATCGGGAGCACAGATACGCAGTATTTT
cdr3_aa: CASSLIGSTDTQYF

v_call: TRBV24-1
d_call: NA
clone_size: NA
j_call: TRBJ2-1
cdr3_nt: TGTGCCACCAGTGATTTGCACTATGAGCAGTTCTTC
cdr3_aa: CATSDLHYEQFF

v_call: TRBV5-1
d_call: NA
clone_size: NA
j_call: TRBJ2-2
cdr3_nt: TGCGCCAGCAGTGATACACCGGGACGACACGACGCCGGGGAGCTGTTTTTT
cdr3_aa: CASSDTPGRHDAGELFF

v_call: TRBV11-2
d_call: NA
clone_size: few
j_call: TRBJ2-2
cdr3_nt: TGTGCCAGCAACTATATGGGACTGTTGAACACCGGGGAGCTGTTTTTT
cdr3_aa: CASNYMGLLNTGELFF

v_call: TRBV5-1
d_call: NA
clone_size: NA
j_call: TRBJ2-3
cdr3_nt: TGCGCCAGCAACGGACAAATTGTCGATACGCAGTATTTT
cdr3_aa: CASNGQIVDTQYF

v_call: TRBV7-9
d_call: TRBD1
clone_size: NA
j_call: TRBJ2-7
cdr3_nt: TGTGCCAGCAGCTTAATCGGACAGGGGGCGACTCGCGACGAGCAGTACTTC
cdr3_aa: CASSLIGQGATRDEQYF

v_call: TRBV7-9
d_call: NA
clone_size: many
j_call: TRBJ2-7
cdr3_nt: TGTGCCAGCAGCTTAGCGCAGGGGGGAATATACGAGCAGTACTTC
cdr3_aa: CASSLAQGGIYEQYF

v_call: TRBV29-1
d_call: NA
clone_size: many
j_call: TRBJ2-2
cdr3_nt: TGCAGCGTTTTGGTCCGGCGGGCGGGCGGGGAGCTGTTTTTT
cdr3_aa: CSVLVRRAGGELFF

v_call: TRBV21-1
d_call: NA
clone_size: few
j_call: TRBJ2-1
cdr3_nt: TGTGCCAGCAGCAAAAGGCCGACTAGCGGGAGATCCAATGAGCAGTTCTTC
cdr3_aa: CASSKRPTSGRSNEQFF

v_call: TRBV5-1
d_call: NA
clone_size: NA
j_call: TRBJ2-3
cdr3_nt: TGCGCCAGCAGCTTGGCACGTAGAACAGGGAGGGTCCTGGATACGCAGTATTTT
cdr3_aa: CASSLARRTGRVLDTQYF

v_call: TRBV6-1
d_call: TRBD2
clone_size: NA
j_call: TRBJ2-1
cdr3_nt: TGTGCCAGCAGTAAACTAGCGGGAATCAATGAGCAGTTCTTC
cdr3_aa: CASSKLAGINEQFF

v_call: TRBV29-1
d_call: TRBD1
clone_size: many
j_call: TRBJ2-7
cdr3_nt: TGCAGCGTTGACACAGGGGGCAACTACGAGCAGTACTTC
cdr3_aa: CSVDTGGNYEQYF

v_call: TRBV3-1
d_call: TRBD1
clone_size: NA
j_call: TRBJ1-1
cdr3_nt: TGTGCCAGCAGCCAGAGCGGACAGGGCGGTGAAGCTTTCTTT
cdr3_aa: CASSQSGQGGEAFF

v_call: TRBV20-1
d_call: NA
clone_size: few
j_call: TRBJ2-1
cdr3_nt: TGCAGTGCCACGGGCGTGGGCCCCTACAATGAGCAGTTCTTC
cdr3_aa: CSATGVGPYNEQFF

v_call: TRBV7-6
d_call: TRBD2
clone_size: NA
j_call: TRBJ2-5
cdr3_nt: TGTGCCAGCAGCTCGACTAGCAGCCAAGAGACCCAGTACTTC
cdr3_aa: CASSSTSSQETQYF

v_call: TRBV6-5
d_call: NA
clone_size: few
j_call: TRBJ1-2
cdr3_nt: TGTGCCAGCAGTTACGGTTCAGGGCGGGATGGCTACACCTTC
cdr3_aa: CASSYGSGRDGYTF

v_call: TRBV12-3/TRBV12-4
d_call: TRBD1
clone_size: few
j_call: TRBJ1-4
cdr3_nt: TGTGCCAGCAGCACGAACAGGGGGCGAGGTGAAAAACTGTTTTTT
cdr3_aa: CASSTNRGRGEKLFF

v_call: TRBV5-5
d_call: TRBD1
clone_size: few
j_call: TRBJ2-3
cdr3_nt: TGTGCCAGCAGCTTGGTACAGGGGGGCACAGATACGCAGTATTTT
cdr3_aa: CASSLVQGGTDTQYF

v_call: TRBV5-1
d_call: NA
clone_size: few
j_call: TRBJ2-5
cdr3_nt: TGCGCCAGCAGCTTGGCCGTGACAGGAGGCGAGACCCAGTACTTC
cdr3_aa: CASSLAVTGGETQYF

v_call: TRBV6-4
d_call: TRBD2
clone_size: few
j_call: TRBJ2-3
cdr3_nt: TGTGCCAGCAGTGTCCGGCGGGGGGTCCAAATCACAGATACGCAGTATTTT
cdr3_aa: CASSVRRGVQITDTQYF

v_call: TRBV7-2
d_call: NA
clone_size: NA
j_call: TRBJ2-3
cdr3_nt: TGTGCCAGCAGCTTATCACCAGCACTACTGGGAGATACGCAGTATTTT
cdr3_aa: CASSLSPALLGDTQYF

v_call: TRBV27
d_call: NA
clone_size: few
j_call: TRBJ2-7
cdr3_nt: TGTGCCAGCAGAGCGAGGTCCTCCTACGAGCAGTACTTC
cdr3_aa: CASRARSSYEQYF

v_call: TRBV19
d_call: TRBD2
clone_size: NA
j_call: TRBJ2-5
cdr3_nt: TGTGCCAGTAGTATCGCAGCGGGGTTTGTGGAGACCCAGTACTTC
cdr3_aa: CASSIAAGFVETQYF

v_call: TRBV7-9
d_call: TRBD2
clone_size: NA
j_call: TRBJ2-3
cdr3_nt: TGTGCCAGCAGCGACGGGAGGGCAGATACGCAGTATTTT
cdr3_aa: CASSDGRADTQYF

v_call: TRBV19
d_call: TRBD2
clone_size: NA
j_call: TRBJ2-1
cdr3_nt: TGTGCCAGTAGTATACAGGGACTAGCGGGAATCCATGAGCAGTTCTTC
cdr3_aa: CASSIQGLAGIHEQFF

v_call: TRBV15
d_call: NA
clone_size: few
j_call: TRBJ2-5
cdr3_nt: TGTGCCACCAGCAGAGAAGCGGGACAGGTGGAGACCCAGTACTTC
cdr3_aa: CATSREAGQVETQYF

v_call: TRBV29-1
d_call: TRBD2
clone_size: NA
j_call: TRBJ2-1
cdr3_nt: TGCAGCTACCGGGGGGGCGTCGACAATGAGCAGTTCTTC
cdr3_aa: CSYRGGVDNEQFF

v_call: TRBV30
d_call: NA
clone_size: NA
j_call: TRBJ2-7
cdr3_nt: TGTGCCTGGAGTGTACCCAATTTCTACGAGCAGTACTTC
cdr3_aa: CAWSVPNFYEQYF

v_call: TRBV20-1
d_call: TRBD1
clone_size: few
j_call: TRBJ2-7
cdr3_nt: TGCAGTGCTAAGTCCGACAGGGAACACTACGAGCAGTACTTC
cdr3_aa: CSAKSDREHYEQYF

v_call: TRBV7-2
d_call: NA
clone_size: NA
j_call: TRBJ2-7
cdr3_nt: TGTGCCAGCAGCTCTCAATTGGGGGGCCAGTACGAGCAGTACTTC
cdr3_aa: CASSSQLGGQYEQYF

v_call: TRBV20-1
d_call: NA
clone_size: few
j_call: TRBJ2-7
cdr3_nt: TGCAGTGCTGCCTCTCGGACTCAACTTTCCTACGAGCAGTACTTC
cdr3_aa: CSAASRTQLSYEQYF

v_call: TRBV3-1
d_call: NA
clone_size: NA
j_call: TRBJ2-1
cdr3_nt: TGTGCCAGCAGCCAAGATTGGGGGGGCCGGGGGACGCAGTTCTTC
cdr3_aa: CASSQDWGGRGTQFF

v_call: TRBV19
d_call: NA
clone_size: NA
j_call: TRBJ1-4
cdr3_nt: TGTGCCACGGGACCAAATACTCCGACAGGAAAACTGTTTTTT
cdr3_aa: CATGPNTPTGKLFF

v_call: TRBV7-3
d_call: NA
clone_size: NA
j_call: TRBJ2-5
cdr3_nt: TGTGCCAGCAGCTTAACTAGTGGGACCCAGTACTTC
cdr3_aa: CASSLTSGTQYF

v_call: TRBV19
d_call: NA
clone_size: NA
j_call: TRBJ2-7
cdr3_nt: TGTGCCAGTAGTAAGGCGGTGAGGGATTACGAGCAGTACTTC
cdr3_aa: CASSKAVRDYEQYF

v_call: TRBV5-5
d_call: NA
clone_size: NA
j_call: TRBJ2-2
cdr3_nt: TGTGCCAGCAGCTTTGTCAGGGGTGGCGGGGAGCTGTTTTTT
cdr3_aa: CASSFVRGGGELFF

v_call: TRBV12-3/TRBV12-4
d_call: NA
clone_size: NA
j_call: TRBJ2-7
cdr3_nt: TGTGCCAGCAGTTTACTGACAGCAAACTCCTACGAGCAGTACTTC
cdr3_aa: CASSLLTANSYEQYF

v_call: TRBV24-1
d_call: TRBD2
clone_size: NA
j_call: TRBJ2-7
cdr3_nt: TGTGCCACCAGTGATTCCCGGACTAGCGGGCTAAACGAGCAGTACTTC
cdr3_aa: CATSDSRTSGLNEQYF

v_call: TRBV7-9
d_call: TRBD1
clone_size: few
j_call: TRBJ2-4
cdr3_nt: TGTGCCAGCAGCTTAATGGGACAGGGGAAAAACATTCAGTACTTC
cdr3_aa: CASSLMGQGKNIQYF

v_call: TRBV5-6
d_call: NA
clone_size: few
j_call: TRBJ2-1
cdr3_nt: TGTGCCAGCAGTTTTGGGACTGCAGCTAATGATGAGCAGTTCTTC
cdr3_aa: CASSFGTAANDEQFF

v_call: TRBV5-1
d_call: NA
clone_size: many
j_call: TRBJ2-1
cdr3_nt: TGCGCCAGCAGTCAAATTGGCGGGCGGACCTACAATGAGCAGTTCTTC
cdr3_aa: CASSQIGGRTYNEQFF

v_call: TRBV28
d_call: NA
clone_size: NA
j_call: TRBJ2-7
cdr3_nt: TGTGCCAGCAGTTTACTAAGATACGAGCAGTACTTC
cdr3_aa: CASSLLRYEQYF

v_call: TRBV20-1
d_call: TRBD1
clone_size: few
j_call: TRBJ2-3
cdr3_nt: TGCAGTGCTACGACAGGGGGTGGGGGGACAGATACGCAGTATTTT
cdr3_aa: CSATTGGGGTDTQYF

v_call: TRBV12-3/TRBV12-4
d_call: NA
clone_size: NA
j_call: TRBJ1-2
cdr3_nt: TGTGCCAGCAGCCTTCACCCGACAGGAGAGGGCTACACCTTC
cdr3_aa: CASSLHPTGEGYTF

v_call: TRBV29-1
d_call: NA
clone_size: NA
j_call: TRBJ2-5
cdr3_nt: TGCAGCGTTGTGGACAGTGACCAAGAGACCCAGTACTTC
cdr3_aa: CSVVDSDQETQYF